This T cell receptor (beta chain) was recovered during a study of blood T cells in healthy people across ages. This CDR3 region has 15 residues. Germline loops: CDR1 LNHNV, CDR2 YYDKDF (reference sequence). V was pared by 3 bases and J by 6 bases, with 15 bases between. About this clonotype: The antigen is not known.

The authors ran a second PCR of roughly 6 to 11 cycles using a sample-barcoded 5' primer and a J-beta primer mix. MiXCR was run by TCRdb on the 5' RACE reads, yielding one entry per CDR3 protein. In the table there are around 1,500,000 distinct CDR3 sequences, roughly 40% of which are singletons. Individuals who donated were healthy Caucasians from Russia aged about 6 to 90. Peripheral blood was drawn, 7.5 to 10 milliliters per donor. General study results and limits: Bulk PBMC profiling left naive and antigen-experienced comparisons inconclusive. Whereas aged donors had fewer naive CD4+ cells, long-lived donors had more of them and higher diversity.

J is TRBJ2-1 and V is TRBV15, with a weak D call TRBD2 (5 bases). This receptor was identified in a woman between 18 and 30 years old in good health. The sequenced sample consisted of blood. CDR3 nucleotide sequence: TGTGCCACCAGCAGGGCCCCCCGGGGTGTCAATGAGCAGTTCTTC. This translates into CATSRAPRGVNEQFF.